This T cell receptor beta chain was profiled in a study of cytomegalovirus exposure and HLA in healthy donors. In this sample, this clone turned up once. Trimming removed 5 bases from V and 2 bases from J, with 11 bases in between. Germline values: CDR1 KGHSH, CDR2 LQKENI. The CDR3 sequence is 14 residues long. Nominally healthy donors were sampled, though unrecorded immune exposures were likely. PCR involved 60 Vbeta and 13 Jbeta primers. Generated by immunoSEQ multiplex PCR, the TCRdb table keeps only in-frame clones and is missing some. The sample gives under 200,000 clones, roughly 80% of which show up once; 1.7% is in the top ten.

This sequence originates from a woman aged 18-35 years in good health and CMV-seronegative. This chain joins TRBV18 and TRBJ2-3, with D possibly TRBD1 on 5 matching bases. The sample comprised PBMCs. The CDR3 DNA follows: TGTGCCAGCTCAACCCAAGGGGCCACAGATACGCAGTATTTT. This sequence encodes CASSTQGATDTQYF.